This T cell receptor beta chain was retrieved from a study of blood T cell repertoires in COVID-19 (TCRdb year 2020). Some background on the complete study: Collaborator samples came from the United States, Italy and Spain and covered acute and convalescent phases of COVID-19. The material from the prospective study consisted of cDNA or gDNA derived from T cells, B-cell-depleted T cells, or PBMCs. The dataset comprised deeply sampled blood TCRbeta repertoires from subjects exposed to, actively infected with, or recovered from COVID-19. A freely available public database, intended as a resource for researchers studying the immune response to SARS-CoV-2, is where the repertoires were released. The samples were drawn from the first 160 participants of the ongoing ImmuneRACE study and from 950 to 1,500 subjects provided by 6 global collaborators. A de-identified subject ID, COVID-19 status, age in years and sex were almost always included in the sample metadata. Where available, HLA class I and class II types were taken from metadata supplied by the sample provider and were not determined by assay-based typing. Study-wide conclusions, independent of this receptor: Clinical and demographic metadata were provided uncurated, with the amount varying by source and participant.

About this clone itself: Its antigen specificity is not known. The input lacks base qualities; no much larger clone sits a single base away.

Its CDR3 holds 15 amino acids, cysteine through phenylalanine. Left in the record is the CDR3 DNA by itself, 45 bases read in frame from the first base. V ends up 5 bases short and J 3 bases short, with an unmatched junction base count of 9. CDR1 and CDR2 (KGHSH, LQKENI) derive from the germline V gene. TCRbeta CDR3 regions were amplified from genomic DNA by means of the immunoSEQ Assay, a bias-controlled multiplex PCR. The study's own analysis went as follows. Nucleated cell counts per sample were estimated from amplification of reference gene primers within the assay. To quantify the absolute abundance of each unique TCRbeta CDR3 rearrangement, sequence reads were collapsed and filtered. For each sample, productive Simpson clonality was calculated as the square root of Simpson's diversity index over productive rearrangements. TCRdb limited this immuneACCESS table to in-frame rearrangements with V and J called. A share of clones is missing; checked studies link under half to unresolved V genes, and the rest is unexplained. V, J and clone size derive from that table, while D and trimming were established from the DNA sequence. For this sample the table gives about 480,000 clones, of which around 89% were detected only once. The ten largest make up approximately 1.8% of the sample.

Participants in the prospective study were enrolled through a virtual design, were aged roughly 18 to 100 years, and lived in some 24 United States geographic areas. To assign participants to cohorts, the prospective study relied on clinical history that participants themselves reported in a screening survey and a study questionnaire. ImmuneRACE Cohort 3 recovered participants were defined by two consecutive negative NP/OP PCR tests, healthcare professional clearance, or symptom resolution. In the prospective study, whole blood, serum and a nasopharyngeal or oropharyngeal swab were collected from each participant by mobile phlebotomists. Participants in the prospective study had the option to provide additional blood draws and questionnaires over a 2-month period. Before DNA extraction, prospective study blood samples were shipped either frozen or at room temperature.

The material sequenced was PBMCs or T cells enriched from blood (not recorded which). Recombination connected TRBV18 to TRBJ2-7, with 8 bases in between that match TRBD1. This TCR was sampled from a woman aged 40-49 years who had recovered from COVID-19. At the DNA level, the sequence is TGTGCCAGCTCATCAGGACAGGGAGATCACTACGAGCAGTACTTC. This codes for CASSSGQGDHYEQYF.